Following are 20 T cell receptor beta chains from one sample sequenced in a study of blood T cell repertoires in COVID-19. The method was immunoSEQ multiplex PCR; TCRdb's version includes in-frame clones alone and lacks a portion of them. Of approximately 110,000 clones listed, roughly 86% were seen once; the top ten hold around 5%. Sequenced material: peripheral blood. The receptors stem from a human donor in a cohort sampled during active COVID-19.

This chain uses TRBV9 with TRBJ1-2; tentatively, D is TRBD1 (6 bases). CDR3 length: 14 amino acids. Germline CDR1 reads SGDLS; CDR2 reads YYNGEE. V lost 4 bases and J lost 6, with 16 bases in between. The CDR3 protein is CASSFITGLDGYTF. For the CDR3, the DNA is TGTGCCAGCAGCTTTATTACAGGGCTCGATGGCTACACCTTC.

This sequence joins TRBV19 and TRBJ2-5; D is possibly TRBD2 (7 bases). Trimming cost V 1 base and J 4 bases, with 19 bases left between them. CDR3 length equals 17 residues. CDR1 and CDR2 from the germline V gene are LNHDA and SQIVND (reference sequence). CDR3 nucleotide sequence: TGTGCCAGTAGTATAGTGGACGGGGGGCGCGGAAGAGAGACCCAGTACTTC. Encoded protein: CASSIVDGGRGRETQYF.

This chain links TRBV9 with TRBJ1-3; D uncertain. The germline V and J ends were trimmed by 4 bases and 0 bases, with 14 bases remaining between them. This CDR3 has 16 residues. Germline V gives CDR1 SGDLS, CDR2 YYNGEE. The CDR3 nucleotides read TGTGCCAGCAGCCTATCCCCCCTCAACTCTGGAAACACCATATATTTT. This codes for CASSLSPLNSGNTIYF.

The J gene is TRBJ1-3, the V gene TRBV19, with D unresolved. V was pared by 7 bases and J by 0 bases, with 10 bases between. Per germline, CDR1 LNHDA and CDR2 SQIVND (reference sequence). CDR3 length: 14 amino acids. The CDR3 nucleotides are TGTGCCAGTACCCCGGTGCTCTCTGGAAACACCATATATTTT. This codes for CASTPVLSGNTIYF.

This sequence joins TRBV21-1 and TRBJ1-1. TRBV21-1 is noted as a pseudogene. The CDR3 runs to 16 residues. CDR3 in amino acids: CASSKGPRGVLTEAFF. The CDR3 nucleotides read TGTGCCAGCAGCAAAGGCCCTCGGGGGGTACTGACTGAAGCTTTCTTT.

The chain employs TRBV24-1 and TRBJ2-3, with D perhaps TRBD1 (7 bases). Germline V gene lookup returns CDR1 KGHDR and CDR2 SFDVKD. This CDR3 region has 16 residues. V was trimmed by 1 base and J by 6 bases, leaving 16 bases between them. The CDR3 region is CATSDFPQGGIDTQYF. As DNA, the CDR3 is TGTGCCACCAGTGATTTCCCCCAGGGGGGTATTGATACGCAGTATTTT.

This chain links TRBV6-5 with TRBJ2-2, with D tentatively TRBD1 (6 bases). Trimming stripped 10 bases from V and 5 bases from J, with 14 bases between. The CDR3 consists of 13 residues. The germline V gene encodes CDR1 MNHEY and CDR2 SVGAGI. CDR3: CATLLGATGELFF. The CDR3 DNA follows: TGTGCCACCCTACTGGGGGCAACCGGGGAGCTGTTTTTT.

The CDR3 DNA follows: TGTGCCAGCAGCTCCGGGGGAGCGGGAGTGGGAGAGCAGTTCTTC. Its translation is CASSSGGAGVGEQFF. J is TRBJ2-1 and V is TRBV11-3; 8 nucleotides agree with TRBD2. Germline CDR1 is SGHNT and CDR2 is YENEEA. V was clipped by 4 bases and J by 10 bases; unmatched bases: 12. The CDR3 consists of 15 residues.

In its sample, this clone was seen once. The V gene is TRBV6-5, the J gene TRBJ1-1, with 11 bases that match TRBD1. Germline trimming cut 9 bases from V and 6 bases from J; bases unmatched to any gene: 3. This CDR3 is built from 12 residues. Germline lookup yields CDR1 MNHEY and CDR2 SVGAGI. The CDR3: CASRTGGSEAFF. The CDR3 coding sequence is TGTGCCAGTAGGACAGGGGGCTCTGAAGCTTTCTTT.

The rearrangement uses TRBV28 and TRBJ2-5; tentatively, D is TRBD1 (5 bases). CDR1 and CDR2 (germline): MDHEN, SYDVKM. This CDR3 is 12 amino acids long. Trimming took off 7 bases at V and 4 bases at J, with 10 bases between the two ends. As DNA, the CDR3 is TGTGCCAGCACAGGGTTGTTAGAGACCCAGTACTTC. The encoded protein is CASTGLLETQYF.

The rearrangement uses TRBV24-1 and TRBJ2-3; D may be TRBD2 (5 bases). Germline CDR1 KGHDR, CDR2 SFDVKD. The CDR3 loop spans 13 amino acids. Trimming left V 4 bases short and J 1 base short, with 5 bases between. CDR3 protein: CATSDGGTDTQYF. CDR3 coding DNA: TGTGCCACCAGTGACGGGGGCACAGATACGCAGTATTTT.

The CDR3 loop is CASRDRGQSETQYF. The CDR3 DNA reads TGTGCCAGTAGGGACAGGGGGCAGTCGGAGACCCAGTACTTC. The chain combines TRBV19 with TRBJ2-5; 11 bases line up with TRBD1. The CDR3 totals 14 residues. J was trimmed by 5 bases and V by 6 bases; bases with no gene match: 5. CDR1 and CDR2 (germline): LNHDA, SQIVND (reference sequence).

The J gene is TRBJ2-5, the V gene TRBV5-6; 10 bases match TRBD1. J lost 5 bases, V lost 4 bases, and 2 bases had no gene match. This CDR3 has 13 residues. Germline CDR1 is SGHDT and CDR2 is YYEEEE. The CDR3 protein is CASSPGQGETQYF. CDR3 sequence (DNA): TGTGCCAGCAGCCCGGGACAGGGGGAGACCCAGTACTTC.

The chain couples TRBV3-1 (or the pseudogene TRBV3-2) to TRBJ1-6; a weak D match, TRBD1 (6 bases). CDR3 size: 15 residues. Deletions cut 5 bases from V and 9 bases from J, with 17 bases between. Looked up from germline, CDR1 is LGHDT and CDR2 is YNNKEL (reference sequence). The CDR3 region has the DNA TGTGCCAGCAGCTCCCGTGGCCCACAGGGTTCACCCCTCCACTTT. It codes for CASSSRGPQGSPLHF.

The chain uses TRBV6-5 and TRBJ2-4, with a possible D match to TRBD2 (6 bases). The CDR3 is 15 residues long. Germline V lookup: CDR1 MNHEY, CDR2 SVGAGI. V was cut by 2 bases and J by 9 bases, with 17 bases left in between. CDR3 region: CASSYSTGETRIQYF. For the CDR3, the DNA is TGTGCCAGCAGTTACAGTACGGGAGAGACTCGCATTCAGTACTTC.

The chain uses TRBV7-2 and TRBJ2-7, with D possibly matching TRBD2 (5 bases). The V gene lost 4 bases and the J gene lost 7 bases, with 20 bases spanning the gap. The CDR3 length is 15 residues. The germline V gene has CDR1 SGHTA and CDR2 FQGNSA. The CDR3 DNA is TGTGCCAGCAGCTCCCAACTACTCGGCTCGGGGGAGCAGTACTTC. As protein: CASSSQLLGSGEQYF.

This clone was detected only once. This rearrangement joins TRBV2 to TRBJ2-7; no reliable D call. The V end was cut by 5 bases, the J end by 2 bases, with 19 bases between. Germline CDR1 SNHLY, CDR2 FYNNEI. The CDR3 is 16 amino acids. CDR3 sequence: CASSSPLPSYPYEQYF. The CDR3 DNA sequence: TGTGCCAGCAGTTCCCCCCTTCCTAGTTACCCCTACGAGCAGTACTTC.

This rearrangement joins TRBV5-1 to TRBJ1-2; D remains unclear. The V gene's germline CDR1 is SGHRS and CDR2 YFSETQ. There are 14 residues in the CDR3. The ends were cut back, 0 bases at V and 3 bases at J, with 9 bases in the middle. CDR3 bases: TGCGCCAGCAGCTTGGGCGGCTCAGACTATGGCTACACCTTC. It encodes CASSLGGSDYGYTF.

V usage is TRBV12-3 or TRBV12-4 and J usage is TRBJ2-7; D call uncertain. The CDR3 is 12 amino acids. Trimming took off 2 bases at V and 4 bases at J, with 6 bases between the two ends. In DNA, the CDR3 is TGTGCCAGCAGTTTATTCACTTACGAGCAGTACTTC. Translation gives CASSLFTYEQYF.

The genes are TRBV19 and TRBJ2-1; 12 bases agree with TRBD2. Germline loops: CDR1 LNHDA, CDR2 SQIVND (reference sequence). V gave up 3 bases and J gave up 7 bases; unmatched junction bases: 4. CDR3 length: 15 residues. The DNA of the CDR3 is TGTGCCAGTAGTATTTCAGGACTAGCGGGGAATGAGCAGTTCTTC. Translation gives CASSISGLAGNEQFF.